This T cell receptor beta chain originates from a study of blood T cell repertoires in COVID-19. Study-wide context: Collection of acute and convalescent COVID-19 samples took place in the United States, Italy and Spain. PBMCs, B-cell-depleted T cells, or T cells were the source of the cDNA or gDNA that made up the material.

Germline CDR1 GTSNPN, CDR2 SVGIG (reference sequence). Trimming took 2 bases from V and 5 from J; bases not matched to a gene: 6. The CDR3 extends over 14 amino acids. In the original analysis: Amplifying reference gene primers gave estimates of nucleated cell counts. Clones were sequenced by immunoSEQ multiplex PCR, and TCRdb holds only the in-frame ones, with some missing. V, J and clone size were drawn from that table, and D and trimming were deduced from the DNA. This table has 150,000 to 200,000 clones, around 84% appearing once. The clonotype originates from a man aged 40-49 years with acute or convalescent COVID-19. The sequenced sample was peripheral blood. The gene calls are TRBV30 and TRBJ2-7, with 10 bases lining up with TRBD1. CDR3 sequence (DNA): TGTGCCTGGAGTTCGGCGACAGGGGGCCACGAGCAGTACTTC. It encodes CAWSSATGGHEQYF.